This T cell receptor (beta chain) is from a study of T cells in Graves' hyperthyroidism and ophthalmopathy. Study information: Peripheral blood was acquired at first diagnosis, ahead of any therapy whatsoever. Notes on the study in general: Prediction of ophthalmopathy progression came a median around 6 months pre-onset.

V lost 1 base and J 6 bases, leaving 10 bases between the germline ends. The germline gives CDR1 SGHTA, CDR2 FQGTGA. This CDR3 comprises 14 residues. TCR beta CDR3 regions were amplified from RNA. HTBI primers drove first-round RT-PCR of the TCR CDR3. Using its own MiXCR run on the multiplex PCR reads, TCRdb lists one record per CDR3 protein. The sample lists about 600,000 distinct CDR3 sequences, about a sixth occurring once. Patients affected by ophthalmopathy presented a Clinical Activity Score of at least 3, a NOSPECS grade of at least 4, and disease duration below 3 months. About this clonotype: Its cognate antigen is unknown.

The chain joins TRBV7-3 to TRBJ2-1; D is perhaps TRBD1 (6 bases). The specimen was blood. The receptor's source is a woman in her forties with Graves' ophthalmopathy. CDR3 sequence: CASSLRDRLNEQFF. CDR3 DNA: TGTGCCAGCAGCTTAAGAGACAGGCTCAATGAGCAGTTCTTC.